This T cell receptor (beta chain) was found in a study of CD8 T cells in ankylosing spondylitis. Study-wide results and limits: Blood from ankylosing spondylitis patients appeared to carry a characteristic roughly 8-variant TCR beta motif.

This clonotype was seen more than once but under ten times. Its antigen is currently unknown. There are 16 residues in the CDR3. V dropped 4 bases and J dropped 3 bases, with 17 bases sitting between them. TCRdb redid the calling of the 5' RACE reads with MiXCR, one entry per CDR3 protein. The data show roughly 120,000 distinct CDR3 sequences, approximately 14% seen once. The receptor comes from a female donor with ankylosing spondylitis or in good health (not recorded which). What was sequenced was blood, either unsorted or a sorted T cell fraction (not recorded which). The V gene is TRBV12-3 or TRBV12-4, the J gene TRBJ2-3; D tentatively reads TRBD1 or TRBD2 (6 bases each). This CDR3 reads CASSSTPGAVTDTQYF. CDR3 in DNA: TGTGCCAGCAGTTCGACACCGGGGGCAGTGACAGATACGCAGTATTTT.